The rows below give T cell receptor beta chains drawn from one sample of a study of cytomegalovirus exposure and HLA in healthy donors. The method was immunoSEQ multiplex PCR; TCRdb's version includes in-frame clones alone and lacks a portion of them. The table shows fewer than 200,000 clones, with 82% occurring only once. The sequencing input was PBMCs. These receptors all come from a male donor in good health and CMV-seronegative. Each CDR3 is given with its conserved first and last residue. The D gene is left open where the match is weak. Size is omitted from some rows. Given values are once, few, many or a class for expanded clones.

TRBJ2-5 TRBV5-1 - - CASSLPGGGGQTQYF TGCGCCAGCAGCTTGCCAGGGGGCGGGGGACAGACCCAGTACTTC
TRBJ1-1 TRBV5-4 TRBD1 once CASSLGRQGRTEAFF TGTGCCAGCAGCTTGGGTCGACAGGGGAGGACTGAAGCTTTCTTT
TRBJ1-1 TRBV7-2 - - CASSFVRGTEAFF TGTGCCAGCAGCTTCGTCCGAGGCACTGAAGCTTTCTTT
TRBJ2-7 TRBV4-3 - - CASSQDRVGFQYF TGCGCCAGCAGCCAAGATCGGGTTGGGTTTCAGTACTTC
TRBJ1-3 TRBV9 - few CASGRDHSGNTIYF TGTGCCAGCGGACGGGATCACTCTGGAAACACCATATATTTT
TRBJ2-1 TRBV4-3 - - CASSQEGHNEQFF TGCGCCAGCAGCCAAGAGGGCCACAATGAGCAGTTCTTC
TRBJ1-1 TRBV5-4 TRBD1 - CASSQTSTGTTEAFF TGTGCCAGCAGCCAGACCTCGACAGGGACGACTGAAGCTTTCTTT
TRBJ2-7 TRBV19 TRBD2 - CASSMGLSGGVRHEQYF TGTGCCAGTAGCATGGGACTTAGCGGGGGGGTTCGCCACGAGCAGTACTTC
TRBJ1-5 TRBV5-6 - - CASSLGYKVRSNQPQHF TGTGCCAGCAGCTTGGGGTACAAGGTGAGGAGCAATCAGCCCCAGCATTTT
TRBJ2-1 TRBV7-7 TRBD2 - CASSLGLAGAVGEQFF TGTGCCAGCAGCCTGGGACTAGCGGGAGCGGTAGGTGAGCAGTTCTTC
TRBJ2-5 TRBV18 - - CASSPTGLTIQETQYF TGTGCCAGCTCACCAACTGGACTCACTATACAAGAGACCCAGTACTTC
TRBJ2-2 TRBV7-2 TRBD2 - CASTVTSGMNTGELFF TGTGCCAGCACCGTGACTAGCGGGATGAACACCGGGGAGCTGTTTTTT
TRBJ2-5 TRBV7-9 TRBD1 - CASSQIRDREETQYF TGTGCCAGCAGCCAAATCCGGGACAGGGAGGAGACCCAGTACTTC
TRBJ1-1 TRBV27 - - CASSHLEDEFKNTEAFF TGTGCCAGCAGCCATCTGGAGGACGAGTTCAAGAACACTGAAGCTTTCTTT
TRBJ2-3 TRBV7-2 TRBD2 - CASSLGGRDTQYF TGTGCCAGCAGCCTCGGGGGGAGGGATACGCAGTATTTT
TRBJ2-1 TRBV5-4 TRBD1 - CASSLAGTGRNNEQFF TGTGCCAGCAGCTTGGCCGGGACAGGGCGCAACAATGAGCAGTTCTTC
TRBJ1-1 TRBV28 - - CATRQTEAFF TGTGCCACCCGACAGACTGAAGCTTTCTTT
TRBJ1-1 TRBV10-3 TRBD1 once CAISDGDSEAFF TGTGCCATCAGTGATGGGGACAGTGAAGCTTTCTTT
TRBJ2-2 TRBV7-9 - - CASSLLSRELFF TGTGCCAGCAGCTTACTTTCCCGGGAGCTGTTTTTT
TRBJ2-2 TRBV9 TRBD2 - CASSVSSRTSGSGGTGELFF TGTGCCAGCAGCGTCTCTAGTCGGACTAGCGGGAGTGGTGGGACCGGGGAGCTGTTTTTT
TRBJ1-3 TRBV9 TRBD1 - CASSPGTGPPPGNTIYF TGTGCCAGCAGCCCAGGGACAGGGCCGCCTCCTGGAAACACCATATATTTT
TRBJ2-7 TRBV5-5 TRBD2 - CASSFQAGGHEQYF TGTGCCAGCAGCTTCCAGGCGGGGGGCCACGAGCAGTACTTC
TRBJ2-5 TRBV5-1 - - CASWVGDQKTQYF TGCGCCAGTTGGGTAGGGGATCAGAAGACCCAGTACTTC
TRBJ2-7 TRBV29-1 TRBD2 - CSVTGLAGSSYEQYF TGCAGCGTAACAGGACTAGCGGGTAGCTCCTACGAGCAGTACTTC
TRBJ2-7 TRBV6-1 - once CASSVGASYEQYF TGTGCCAGCAGTGTAGGGGCGAGCTACGAGCAGTACTTC
TRBJ1-6 TRBV5-1 TRBD1 - CASSPHGRGDSPLHF TGCGCCAGCAGCCCCCACGGCAGGGGGGATTCACCCCTCCACTTT
TRBJ2-7 TRBV5-1 - once CASSPPHQTYEQYF TGCGCCAGCAGCCCCCCTCACCAGACCTACGAGCAGTACTTC
TRBJ1-3 TRBV29-1 - - CSVRTARSGNTIYF TGCAGCGTTCGTACAGCTCGCTCTGGAAACACCATATATTTT
TRBJ1-1 TRBV5-4 - - CASSSDPGNTEAFF TGTGCCAGCAGCTCCGATCCCGGGAACACTGAAGCTTTCTTT
TRBJ2-7 TRBV2 TRBD1 - CATLPGTGVYEQYF TGTGCCACCCTGCCCGGGACAGGGGTGTACGAGCAGTACTTC
TRBJ1-4 TRBV6-5 - - CASSFSTDSNEKLFF TGTGCCAGCAGTTTCTCGACAGATTCTAATGAAAAACTGTTTTTT
TRBJ1-4 TRBV19 - - CASSERGEKLFF TGTGCCAGTAGTGAGAGGGGGGAAAAACTGTTTTTT
TRBJ2-7 TRBV5-1 TRBD1 few CASRPDALTKTGVPYEQYF TGCGCCAGCAGACCCGATGCTCTCACAAAGACAGGGGTACCCTACGAGCAGTACTTC
TRBJ2-3 TRBV19 - - CASSRLDTQYF TGTGCCAGTAGCCGTTTGGATACGCAGTATTTT
TRBJ1-2 TRBV29-1 - - CSVDTNLYGYTF TGCAGCGTCGACACAAACCTCTATGGCTACACCTTC
TRBJ2-1 TRBV5-4 - - CASSFRGEQFF TGTGCCAGCAGCTTTCGAGGGGAGCAGTTCTTC
TRBJ2-1 TRBV7-2 - once CASISYTSTINEQFF TGTGCCAGCATTTCCTACACCTCAACTATCAATGAGCAGTTCTTC
TRBJ2-2 TRBV7-9 TRBD1 few CASSPRDRGSGELFF TGTGCCAGCAGCCCAAGGGACAGGGGGTCCGGGGAGCTGTTTTTT
TRBJ1-5 TRBV10-3 - - CAIREGRDQPQHF TGTGCCATCAGAGAAGGGAGGGATCAGCCCCAGCATTTT
TRBJ2-6 TRBV5-1 - - CASSTRSGANVLTF TGCGCCAGCAGCACGAGATCAGGGGCCAACGTCCTGACTTTC
TRBJ1-2 TRBV18 TRBD1 - CASSPSQGFYGYTF TGTGCCAGCTCACCATCACAGGGGTTCTATGGCTACACCTTC
TRBJ2-7 TRBV5-6 - - CASSLDRDYEQYF TGTGCCAGCAGCTTGGACAGGGACTACGAGCAGTACTTC
TRBJ2-1 TRBV5-1 - once CASSLAGIIGNEQFF TGCGCCAGCAGCTTGGCGGGGATTATTGGGAATGAGCAGTTCTTC
TRBJ2-7 TRBV6-5 TRBD2 - CASSELAGDFYEQYF TGTGCCAGCAGCGAACTAGCGGGGGACTTTTACGAGCAGTACTTC